This T cell receptor (beta chain) was identified in a study of control samples from healthy donors and cancer patients. V was clipped by 3 bases and J by 5 bases, with 7 bases between them. CDR3 length: 12 amino acids. The method was immunoSEQ multiplex PCR; TCRdb's version includes in-frame clones alone and lacks a portion of them. The repertoire consists of approximately 87,000 clones, with roughly 91% occurring once and the leading ten covering 15% to 20%. The sequencing input was blood. The TCR was taken from a man over 45 in good health. The chain uses TRBV12-3 or TRBV12-4 and TRBJ1-2; D not resolved. CDR3 sequence: CASSLGEYGYTF. The CDR3 DNA sequence: TGTGCCAGCAGTTTGGGAGAATATGGCTACACCTTC.